Included here is one TCR beta chain sequence, with context. Its antigen is as yet unknown. This record comes from a study of post-analysis software for immune sequencing data. Study as a whole: Multiple sclerosis in the patients followed relapsing-remitting, secondary progressive and progressive-relapsing courses.

Unique molecular identifiers tagged the TCR beta cDNA libraries. TCRdb ran MiXCR on the PCR reads and lists one entry per CDR3 protein. Seen here are hundreds of thousands of distinct CDR3 sequences, approximately 60% observed once, and the top ten hold 11%. The CDR3 sequence is 13 residues long. Germline CDR1 LGHDT, CDR2 YNNKEL (reference sequence). The J segment lost 7 bases and the V segment lost 3 bases, leaving 5 bases of the junction unmatched. Study-level points and caveats: For normalized Chao1 diversity, multiple sclerosis patients scored significantly lower than controls did. F-measure co-clustering was strong for batch-matched samples. The study found TRBV5-6, TRBV5-1 and TRBV20-1 among roughly 5 TRBV segments more frequent in patients than controls.

What was sequenced was blood. This TCR was sampled from a girl aged 2 to 9 with multiple sclerosis. The V call is TRBV3-1, the J call TRBJ1-2; 7 nucleotides match TRBD1. CDR3 sequence (DNA): TGTGCCAGCAGCCACGAGGGGGCTCTTGGCTACACCTTC. Its protein is CASSHEGALGYTF.